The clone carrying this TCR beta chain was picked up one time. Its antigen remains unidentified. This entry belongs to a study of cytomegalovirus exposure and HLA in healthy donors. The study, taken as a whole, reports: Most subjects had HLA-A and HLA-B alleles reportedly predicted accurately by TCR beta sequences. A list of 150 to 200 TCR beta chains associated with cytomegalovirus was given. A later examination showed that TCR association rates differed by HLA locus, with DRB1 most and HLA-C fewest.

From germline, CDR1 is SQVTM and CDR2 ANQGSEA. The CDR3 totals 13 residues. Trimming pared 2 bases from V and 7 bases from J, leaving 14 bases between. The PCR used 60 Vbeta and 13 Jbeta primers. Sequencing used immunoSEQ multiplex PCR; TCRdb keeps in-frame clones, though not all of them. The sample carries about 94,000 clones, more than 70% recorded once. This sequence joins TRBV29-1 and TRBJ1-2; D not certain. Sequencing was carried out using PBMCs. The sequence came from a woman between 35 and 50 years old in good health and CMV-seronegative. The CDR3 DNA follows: TGCAGCGTTGAACGGGGTGGAGTTGGTGGCTACACCTTC. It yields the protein CSVERGGVGGYTF.